The clone carrying this TCR beta chain showed up just a few times. This entry comes from a study of cytomegalovirus exposure and HLA in healthy donors. The PCR had 60 Vbeta and 13 Jbeta primers. The data were produced by immunoSEQ multiplex PCR, yet TCRdb's version contains in-frame clones alone and is incomplete. The sample includes about 170,000 clones, roughly 85% of them seen just once. J lost 3 bases, V lost 4 bases, and 11 bases had no gene match. Germline CDR1 is SGHRS and CDR2 is YFSETQ. The CDR3 has 16 amino acids. The sequence derives from a woman aged 45-65 years in good health and CMV-seropositive. The sequenced sample was PBMCs. The J gene is TRBJ2-7, the V gene TRBV5-1, with 9 positions matching TRBD2. The CDR3 coding sequence is TGCGCCAGCAGCCGAGGTCCTAGCGGGGATAACTACGAGCAGTACTTC. It codes for CASSRGPSGDNYEQYF.